The 32 T cell receptor beta chains below all came from one sample that was sequenced in a study of T cells after yellow fever vaccination. Using its own MiXCR run on the 5' RACE reads, TCRdb lists one record per CDR3 protein. The sample shows roughly 300,000 distinct CDR3 sequences, 8.1% of them seen only once. Sequences were derived from PBMCs, sampled around 45 days after the first yellow fever vaccination. These receptors all stem from a man between 18 and 29 years old who received the YFV17D yellow fever vaccine.

This clonotype came up a few times. In DNA form, the CDR3 reads TGCAGCGCACGGACACTTTGGAGCACAGATACGCAGTATTTT. Its translation: CSARTLWSTDTQYF. The rearrangement links TRBV29-1 to TRBJ2-3; TRBD1 is a possible D gene (5 bases). CDR3 size: 14 residues. Germline loops: CDR1 SQVTM, CDR2 ANQGSEA. The V gene lost 7 bases and the J gene lost 0 bases, with 14 bases spanning the gap.

The CDR3 sequence: CASSTSGGSADTQYF. The CDR3 nucleotides read TGCGCCAGCAGCACTAGCGGGGGGAGCGCAGATACGCAGTATTTT. This chain joins TRBV5-1 and TRBJ2-3, with TRBD2 identical over 12 bases. V gave up 4 bases and J gave up 4 bases; unmatched junction bases: 4. The CDR3 consists of 15 residues. Germline CDR1 is SGHRS and CDR2 is YFSETQ.

This clonotype was counted a few times. The chain carries TRBV11-2 and TRBJ2-4; TRBD2 aligns across 7 bases. Germline V gene lookup returns CDR1 SGHAT and CDR2 FQNNGV. Trimming at V came to 4 bases and at J to 6 bases, leaving 9 bases not matched to a gene. The CDR3 sequence is 15 residues long. CDR3 nucleotides: TGTGCCAGCAGCTCCCTGAGCGGGGATGGAAACATTCAGTACTTC. Translation gives CASSSLSGDGNIQYF.

This clonotype came up a few times. The rearrangement links TRBV18 to TRBJ2-7; 8 nucleotides agree with TRBD2. V was clipped by 0 bases and J by 2 bases; unmatched bases: 6. Germline V gene lookup returns CDR1 KGHSH and CDR2 LQKENI. This CDR3 is 16 amino acids long. In nucleotides, the CDR3 is TGTGCCAGCTCACCACCCCCTAGCGGGTTAGCCTACGAGCAGTACTTC. It encodes CASSPPPSGLAYEQYF.

The chain employs TRBV7-9 and TRBJ1-1; 9 bases map to TRBD1. Trimming took 5 bases from V and 1 from J; bases not matched to a gene: 8. CDR3 length: 16 amino acids. Germline V gene data show CDR1 as SEHNR and CDR2 as FQNEAQ (reference sequence). CDR3 in amino acids: CASSPRWTGENTEAFF. The CDR3 coding sequence is TGTGCCAGCAGCCCACGTTGGACAGGGGAGAACACTGAAGCTTTCTTT.

V is TRBV14 and J is TRBJ2-1; 10 bases map to TRBD2. CDR1 is SGHDN and CDR2 is FVKESK in the germline V gene. V was clipped by 4 bases and J by 3 bases; unmatched bases: 9. The length of the CDR3 is 17 residues. DNA of the CDR3: TGTGCCAGCAGCCGCGGAGGACTAGCGGATCACTACAATGAGCAGTTCTTC. It yields the protein CASSRGGLADHYNEQFF.

This clonotype has only a few counts. The J gene is TRBJ2-1, the V gene TRBV24-1; 9 nucleotides match TRBD2. This CDR3 comprises 17 residues. Germline V gene sequence: CDR1 KGHDR, CDR2 SFDVKD. With V trimmed by 1 base and J by 6 bases, 9 bases remained unmatched. DNA of the CDR3: TGTGCCACCAGTGATTTCAGAGCGGGGGGCCGGCGCAATGAGCAGTTCTTC. Protein product: CATSDFRAGGRRNEQFF.

J is TRBJ1-4 and V is TRBV3-1, with D perhaps matching TRBD1 (5 bases). Germline loops: CDR1 LGHDT, CDR2 YNNKEL (reference sequence). V lost 0 bases and J lost 7, with 6 bases in between. This CDR3 is built from 13 residues. CDR3 sequence reads: CASSQEGVEKLFF. In nucleotides, the CDR3 is TGTGCCAGCAGCCAAGAAGGGGTTGAAAAACTGTTTTTT.

The chain is built from TRBV20-1 and TRBJ1-5; a possible D gene is TRBD1 (6 bases). The V end lost 1 base, the J end lost 0 bases, and 16 bases lay between the germline ends. The CDR3 contains 17 residues. Germline assignment: CDR1 DFQATT and CDR2 SNEGSKA (reference sequence). CDR3 sequence reads: CSARGQQGGSSNQPQHF. The CDR3 DNA reads TGCAGTGCTAGAGGCCAACAGGGCGGGTCTAGCAATCAGCCCCAGCATTTT.

This clonotype was seen many times. This chain links TRBV6-5 with TRBJ1-1; D remains ambiguous. CDR1 is MNHEY, CDR2 SVGAGI, per germline. V was pared by 4 bases and J by 1 base, with 10 bases between. This CDR3 region has 14 residues. The DNA for the CDR3 is TGTGCCAGCAGTTGGACGAACCAGAACACTGAAGCTTTCTTT. This encodes CASSWTNQNTEAFF.

Only a few counts were recorded for this clonotype. The rearrangement links TRBV29-1 to TRBJ2-3; tentatively, D is TRBD2 (7 bases). Germline-derived CDR1 and CDR2 are SQVTM and ANQGSEA. The germline V and J ends were trimmed by 7 bases and 2 bases, with 13 bases remaining between them. The CDR3 runs 13 residues. The CDR3 loop is CSGGGATTDTQYF. The CDR3 DNA is TGCAGCGGAGGGGGGGCAACCACAGATACGCAGTATTTT.

Only a few counts were recorded for this clonotype. This chain joins TRBV4-1 and TRBJ1-1, with TRBD1 matching 7 bases. V gave up 0 bases and J gave up 4 bases; unmatched junction bases: 5. The germline V gene has CDR1 MGHRA and CDR2 YSYEKL. There are 15 residues in the CDR3. The CDR3 loop reads CASSQEQGRATEAFF. The CDR3 region has the DNA TGCGCCAGCAGCCAAGAACAGGGGAGGGCCACTGAAGCTTTCTTT.

The chain carries TRBV27 and TRBJ2-7, with 9 bases lining up with TRBD1. The CDR3 contains 20 residues. The ends lost 3 bases at V and 4 bases at J; junction bases unmatched: 22. From germline, CDR1 is MNHEY and CDR2 SMNVEV (reference sequence). The CDR3: CASSLSWGQGLALQPYEQYF. Written as DNA, the CDR3 is TGTGCCAGCAGTTTGTCCTGGGGACAGGGACTCGCCTTACAGCCTTACGAGCAGTACTTC.

In its sample, this clonotype was seen a few times. CDR3 region: CASSQEGGWDETQYF. For the CDR3, the DNA is TGCGCCAGCAGCCAAGAAGGGGGCTGGGACGAGACCCAGTACTTC. The chain combines TRBV4-3 with TRBJ2-5; the match to TRBD1 covers 7 bases. Unmatched junction bases numbered 6, after V lost 0 bases and J lost 5 bases. CDR3 length: 15 amino acids. Germline CDR1 reads LGHNA; CDR2 reads YSLEER.

This clonotype was seen more than once but under ten times. The chain uses TRBV20-1 and TRBJ1-5, with D possibly being TRBD1 (5 bases). Deletions cut 2 bases from V and 1 base from J, with 9 bases between. This CDR3 spans 14 amino acids. Germline V gives CDR1 DFQATT, CDR2 SNEGSKA (reference sequence). CDR3 DNA sequence: TGCAGTGCTAGAATCGGGGCAAGCAATCAGCCCCAGCATTTT. This gives the protein CSARIGASNQPQHF.

The CDR3 DNA reads as TGTGCCAGCAGTTACTCGGGGAGACTAGGAAGGCGGAGCACAGATACGCAGTATTTT. Its translation is CASSYSGRLGRRSTDTQYF. V gene TRBV6-5 combines with J gene TRBJ2-3, with a weak D call TRBD2 (6 bases). Per germline, CDR1 MNHEY and CDR2 SVGAGI. This CDR3 is built from 19 residues. The V and J ends lost 0 bases and 0 bases respectively, with 19 bases between them.

In its sample, this clonotype was seen a few times. This rearrangement joins TRBV5-1 to TRBJ2-5, with D possibly being TRBD1 (6 bases). This CDR3 spans 14 amino acids. The germline CDR1 and CDR2 sequences are SGHRS and YFSETQ. V lost 7 bases and J lost 1, with 14 bases in between. CDR3: CASRPQGTQETQYF. DNA for the CDR3: TGCGCCAGCCGCCCCCAGGGGACCCAAGAGACCCAGTACTTC.

The chain combines TRBV29-1 with TRBJ1-2, with D unclear. This CDR3 is built from 11 residues. V was shortened by 7 bases and J by 11 bases, with 17 bases between the two germline ends. The germline V gene has CDR1 SQVTM and CDR2 ANQGSEA. In DNA form, the CDR3 reads TGCAGCGCCGCGGAGGGTTTGGGGTACACCTTC. It encodes CSAAEGLGYTF.

The table lists this clonotype with many counts. The chain links TRBV6-4 to TRBJ2-3; the D gene is possibly TRBD1 (5 bases). Looked up from germline, CDR1 is MRHNA and CDR2 is SNTAGT. Deletions cut 3 bases from V and 4 bases from J, with 8 bases between. This CDR3 spans 13 amino acids. The CDR3 here is CASSEGAADTQYF. The DNA of the CDR3 is TGTGCCAGCAGTGAAGGGGCGGCAGATACGCAGTATTTT.

There are many counts of this clonotype. The chain uses TRBV20-1 and TRBJ2-1; D might be TRBD2 (7 bases). Germline lookup yields CDR1 DFQATT and CDR2 SNEGSKA (reference sequence). The CDR3 loop spans 14 amino acids. The V end lost 5 bases, the J end lost 9 bases, and 20 bases lay between the germline ends. CDR3 protein: CSAPQGGGLTEQFF. In DNA form, the CDR3 reads TGCAGTGCTCCCCAAGGGGGGGGGCTGACTGAGCAGTTCTTC.

This clonotype has only a few counts. This chain uses TRBV29-1 with TRBJ1-2, with 7 bases identical to TRBD1. With 7 bases clipped from V and 2 bases from J, the junction kept 13 bases outside the gene matches. Germline V gene lookup returns CDR1 SQVTM and CDR2 ANQGSEA. The CDR3 runs to 15 residues. CDR3 DNA sequence: TGCAGCGCCCCCAGCCCGACAGGGTGGAACTATGGCTACACCTTC. It specifies CSAPSPTGWNYGYTF.

This clonotype has only a few counts. The chain joins TRBV5-1 to TRBJ2-1; perhaps D is TRBD1 or TRBD2 (6 bases each). The V and J ends lost 0 bases and 8 bases respectively, with 12 bases between them. The CDR3 has 14 residues. Germline CDR1 SGHRS, CDR2 YFSETQ. The CDR3 DNA is TGCGCCAGCAGCTTGGCCGAGGGGGGAGATGAGCAGTTCTTC. Protein sequence: CASSLAEGGDEQFF. Supplemented by reference TRBV5-1 and TRBJ2-1, the full variable domain reads KAGVTQTPRYLIKTRGQQVTLSCSPISGHRSVSWYQQTPGQGLQFLFEYFSETQRNKGNFPGRFSGRQFSNSRSEMNVSTLELGDSALYLCASSLAEGGDEQFFGPGTRLTVL.

This clonotype was found many times. The CDR3 DNA reads as TGTGCCAGCAGCTTGCCGCAACTAGCGGGGGGGAGCTCCTACAATGAGCAGTTCTTC. It yields the protein CASSLPQLAGGSSYNEQFF. This sequence joins TRBV5-6 and TRBJ2-1; 13 bases line up with TRBD2. The CDR3 contains 19 residues. Germline CDR1 is SGHDT and CDR2 is YYEEEE. V trimming: 1 base; J trimming: 0 bases; junction bases outside the gene matches: 7.

This clonotype was counted only a few times. This sequence joins TRBV12-3 or TRBV12-4 and TRBJ2-2; the match to TRBD1 covers 8 bases. Trimming cost V 3 bases and J 4 bases; bases outside gene matches: 7. The CDR3 extends over 16 amino acids. The CDR3 reads CASSFITGGGTGELFF. In DNA, the CDR3 is TGTGCCAGCAGTTTCATCACAGGGGGAGGCACCGGGGAGCTGTTTTTT.

This clonotype occurred a few times. The chain joins TRBV9 to TRBJ1-3; possible D gene TRBD1, 6 bases. With 2 bases removed from V and 2 bases from J, the gap between germline ends came to 20 bases. Germline V gene lookup returns CDR1 SGDLS and CDR2 YYNGEE. This CDR3 region has 18 residues. This chain's CDR3 is CASSVFPEAGTTGNTIYF. CDR3 DNA: TGTGCCAGCAGCGTGTTCCCCGAAGCAGGGACAACTGGAAACACCATATATTTT.

This clonotype was detected a few times. The chain has TRBV27 and TRBJ1-6; no firm D call. Germline CDR1 reads MNHEY; CDR2 reads SMNVEV (reference sequence). CDR3 length: 12 amino acids. Trimming left V 6 bases short and J 7 bases short, with 7 bases between. CDR3 nucleotide sequence: TGTGCCAGCAGGGACGGCAATTCACCCCTCCACTTT. Its protein product is CASRDGNSPLHF.

This clonotype was detected a few times. The chain couples TRBV5-1 to TRBJ2-3, with 7 bases that match TRBD1. V was pared by 7 bases and J by 2 bases, with 13 bases of the junction left unmatched. The CDR3 contains 16 residues. Germline lookup yields CDR1 SGHRS and CDR2 YFSETQ. CDR3 DNA sequence: TGCGCCAGCGCCAGGGACAGTTTCCGATTCACAGATACGCAGTATTTT. Translation: CASARDSFRFTDTQYF.

This clonotype came up many times. This chain's CDR3 is CASSRGGGGSYNSPLHF. CDR3 coding DNA: TGTGCCAGCAGTCGCGGCGGGGGAGGGTCCTATAATTCACCCCTCCACTTT. The V gene is TRBV6-1, the J gene TRBJ1-6; D might be TRBD1 (5 bases). V lost 5 bases and J lost 1, with 15 bases in between. The V gene's germline CDR1 is MNHNS and CDR2 SASEGT. The CDR3 contains 17 residues.

This clonotype turned up a few times. The CDR3 DNA sequence: TGCGCCAGCAGCCAAGACCCCGTACAGGGGAGAGAAAAACTGTTTTTT. Amino acid sequence: CASSQDPVQGREKLFF. The chain employs TRBV4-1 and TRBJ1-4; 7 bases align to TRBD1. V shed 0 bases, J shed 8 bases, and the junction held 9 bases outside the gene matches. Germline CDR1 is MGHRA and CDR2 is YSYEKL. The CDR3 is 16 amino acids.

This clonotype has more than one count but fewer than ten. The CDR3 bases are TGTGCCAGCAGTTACACCTACGCGAGTAGCGTCTCCTCCTACGAGCAGTACGTC. Translating gives CASSYTYASSVSSYEQYV. This rearrangement joins TRBV6-2 or TRBV6-3 to TRBJ2-7; perhaps TRBD2 as D (5 bases). Trimming shortened V by 2 bases and J by 0 bases, and 20 bases separated the two germline ends. Germline-derived CDR1 and CDR2 are MNHEY and SVGEGT. CDR3 length: 18 amino acids.

J is TRBJ1-6 and V is TRBV12-3 or TRBV12-4, with D tentatively TRBD1 (5 bases). CDR3 size: 13 residues. V lost 5 bases and J 6 bases, leaving 8 bases between the germline ends. This CDR3 reads CASSATANSPLHF. CDR3 coding DNA: TGTGCCAGCAGTGCGACAGCTAATTCACCCCTCCACTTT.

The chain uses TRBV19 and TRBJ1-1; 9 bases agree with TRBD1. V lost 9 bases and J lost 4; bases outside the gene matches: 12. This CDR3 has 15 amino acids. Germline values: CDR1 LNHDA, CDR2 SQIVND (reference sequence). The CDR3 loop reads CASFRDRARVTEAFF. The CDR3 DNA follows: TGTGCCAGCTTCCGGGACAGGGCGCGCGTCACTGAAGCTTTCTTT. The complete variable domain, with remaining parts taken from reference TRBV19 and TRBJ1-1, reads DGGITQSPKYLFRKEGQNVTLSCEQNLNHDAMYWYRQDPGQGLRLIYYSQIVNDFQKGDIAEGYSVSREKKESFPLTVTSAQKNPTAFYLCASFRDRARVTEAFFGQGTRLTVV.